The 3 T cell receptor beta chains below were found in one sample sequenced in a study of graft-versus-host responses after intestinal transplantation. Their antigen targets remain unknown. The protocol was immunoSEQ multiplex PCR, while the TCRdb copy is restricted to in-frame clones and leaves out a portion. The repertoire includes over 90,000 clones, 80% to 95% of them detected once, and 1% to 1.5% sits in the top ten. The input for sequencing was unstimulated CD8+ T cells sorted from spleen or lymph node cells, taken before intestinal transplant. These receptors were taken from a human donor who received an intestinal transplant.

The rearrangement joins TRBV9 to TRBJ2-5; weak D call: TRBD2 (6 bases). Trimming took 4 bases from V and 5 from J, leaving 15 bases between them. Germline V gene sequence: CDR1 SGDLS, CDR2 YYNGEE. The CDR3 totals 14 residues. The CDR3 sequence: CASSSDSGKETQYF. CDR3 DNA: TGTGCCAGCAGCTCTGATAGCGGCAAGGAGACCCAGTACTTC.

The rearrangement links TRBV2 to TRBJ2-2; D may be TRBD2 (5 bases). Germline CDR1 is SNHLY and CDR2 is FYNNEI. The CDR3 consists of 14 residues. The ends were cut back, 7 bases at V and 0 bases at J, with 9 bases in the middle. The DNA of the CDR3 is TGTGCCAGCACGGCGGGCTCGAACACCGGGGAGCTGTTTTTT. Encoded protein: CASTAGSNTGELFF.

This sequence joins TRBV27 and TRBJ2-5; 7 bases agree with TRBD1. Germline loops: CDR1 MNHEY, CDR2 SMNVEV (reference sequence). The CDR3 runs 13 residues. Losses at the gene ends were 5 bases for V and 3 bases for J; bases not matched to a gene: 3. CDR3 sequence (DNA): TGTGCCAGCAGTATAGACAGGGAAGAGACCCAGTACTTC. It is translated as CASSIDREETQYF.